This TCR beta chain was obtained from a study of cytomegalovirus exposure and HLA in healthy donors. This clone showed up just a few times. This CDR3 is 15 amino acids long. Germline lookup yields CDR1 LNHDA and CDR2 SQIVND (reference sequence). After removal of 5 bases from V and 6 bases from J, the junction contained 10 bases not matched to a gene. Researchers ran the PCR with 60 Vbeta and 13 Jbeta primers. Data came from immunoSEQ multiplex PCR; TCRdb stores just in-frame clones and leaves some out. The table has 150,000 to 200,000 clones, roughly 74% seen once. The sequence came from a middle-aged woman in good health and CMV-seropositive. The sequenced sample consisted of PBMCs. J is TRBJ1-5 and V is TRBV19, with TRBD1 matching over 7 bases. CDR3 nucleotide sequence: TGTGCCAGTAGTGGTGTTGGGACAGTAAGTCAGCCCCAGCATTTT. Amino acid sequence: CASSGVGTVSQPQHF. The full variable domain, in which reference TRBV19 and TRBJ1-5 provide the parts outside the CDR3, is DGGITQSPKYLFRKEGQNVTLSCEQNLNHDAMYWYRQDPGQGLRLIYYSQIVNDFQKGDIAEGYSVSREKKESFPLTVTSAQKNPTAFYLCASSGVGTVSQPQHFGDGTRLSIL.